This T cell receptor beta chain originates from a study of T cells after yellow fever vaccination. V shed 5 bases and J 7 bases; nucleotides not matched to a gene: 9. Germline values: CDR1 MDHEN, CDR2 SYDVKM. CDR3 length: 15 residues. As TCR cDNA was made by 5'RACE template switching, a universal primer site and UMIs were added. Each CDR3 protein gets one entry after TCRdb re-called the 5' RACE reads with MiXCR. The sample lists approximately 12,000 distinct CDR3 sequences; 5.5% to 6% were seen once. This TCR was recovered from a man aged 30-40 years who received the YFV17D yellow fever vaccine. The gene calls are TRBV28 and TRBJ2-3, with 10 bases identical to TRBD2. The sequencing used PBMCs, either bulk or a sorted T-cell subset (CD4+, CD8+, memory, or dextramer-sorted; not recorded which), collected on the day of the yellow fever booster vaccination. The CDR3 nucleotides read TGTGCCAGCAGTCAGCCTAGCGGGAGTATGCATACGCAGTATTTT. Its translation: CASSQPSGSMHTQYF.